This T cell receptor (beta chain) was retrieved from a study of technical replicates of blood from several donors. Profiling relied on immunoSEQ multiplex PCR, and the TCRdb table lists in-frame clones only, not all of them. The sample has 90,000 to 100,000 clones, approximately 94% seen once. Germline lookup yields CDR1 SGDLS and CDR2 YYNGEE. With V trimmed by 4 bases and J by 7 bases, 6 bases remained unmatched. The CDR3 runs to 15 residues. Input material: T cells isolated from PBMCs. The TCR comes from a human donor in good health. V gene TRBV9 combines with J gene TRBJ2-1; TRBD1 agrees at 12 bases. CDR3 residues: CASSTRDRGLNEQFF. CDR3 coding DNA: TGTGCCAGCAGCACCCGGGACAGGGGGCTAAATGAGCAGTTCTTC.